The sequence of this T cell receptor (beta chain) was determined in a study of cytomegalovirus exposure and HLA in healthy donors. Study results and limitations: Most likely, a cluster of highly shared sequence variants arose as a sequencing artifact. A prior analysis recorded that most TCR beta V segments were productive about 90% or about 30% of the time. It was shown in a later analysis that HLA-associated TCR beta chains were more clonally expanded than other, equally common chains.

On this clone itself: Its antigen remains unknown.

It was with 60 Vbeta and 13 Jbeta primers that the PCR ran. As processed by the authors: About 80 million unique TCR beta chains, roughly 11 million of them shared, were counted by a later analysis. Here immunoSEQ multiplex PCR was the method, and the copy in TCRdb shows in-frame clones only, minus some. The V and J calls and clone size were taken over from that table, and D and trimming were inferred from the DNA. This sample's table reports over 150,000 clones. This CDR3 spans 14 amino acids. Germline CDR1 SGHTA, CDR2 FQGNSA. With 1 base removed from V and 6 bases from J, the gap between germline ends came to 12 bases.

This chain connects TRBV7-2 to TRBJ1-1; possibly TRBD1 for D (5 bases). The sequenced sample consisted of PBMCs. The TCR was taken from a boy between 10 and 17 years old in good health and CMV-seronegative. CDR3 amino acids: CASSLGGPGAEAFF. The CDR3, as DNA: TGTGCCAGCAGCTTAGGCGGGCCGGGGGCTGAAGCTTTCTTT.